The 20 T cell receptor beta chains below come from one sample, sequenced in a study of blood T cell repertoires in COVID-19. TCRdb keeps only in-frame clones here, not all; method: immunoSEQ multiplex PCR. Among approximately 150,000 clones listed, roughly four fifths were seen once. The sequenced sample was peripheral blood. These receptors were collected from a woman aged 80 or over with acute or convalescent COVID-19.

This clone was picked up many times. The chain uses TRBV29-1 and TRBJ2-6, with TRBD1 matching over 10 bases. Germline lookup yields CDR1 SQVTM and CDR2 ANQGSEA. The CDR3 runs 16 residues. J gave up 0 bases and V 7 bases, and 6 bases lay outside the gene matches. The CDR3 sequence is CSASGTGDSGANVLTF. For the CDR3, the DNA is TGCAGCGCGTCCGGGACAGGGGACTCTGGGGCCAACGTCCTGACTTTC.

This clone was picked up a small number of times. The chain couples TRBV7-2 to TRBJ2-5; D not resolved. The CDR3 spans 15 residues. V was shortened by 6 bases and J by 4 bases, with 18 bases between the two germline ends. CDR1 is SGHTA, CDR2 FQGNSA, per germline. The CDR3 loop is CASSSPETFPETQYF. DNA for the CDR3: TGTGCCAGCAGTTCACCAGAGACTTTTCCAGAGACCCAGTACTTC.

The J gene is TRBJ2-1, the V gene TRBV7-9; 7 bases match TRBD1. V shed 2 bases and J 7 bases; nucleotides not matched to a gene: 5. Looked up from germline, CDR1 is SEHNR and CDR2 is FQNEAQ (reference sequence). CDR3 length equals 14 residues. The CDR3: CASSLKGGLNEQFF. CDR3 sequence (DNA): TGTGCCAGCAGCTTAAAAGGGGGCCTAAATGAGCAGTTCTTC.

The CDR3 DNA reads as TGTGCCAGCAGCCCAAGCCAGGGGGTCCCCACTGAAGCTTTCTTT. Its protein is CASSPSQGVPTEAFF. This sequence joins TRBV5-5 and TRBJ1-1; 7 nucleotides align to TRBD1. The CDR3 is 15 residues long. Germline CDR1 is SGHKS and CDR2 is YYEKEE (reference sequence). V gave up 4 bases and J gave up 4 bases; unmatched junction bases: 10.

The V and J genes are TRBV24-1 and TRBJ2-5, with D possibly matching TRBD2 (6 bases). From germline, CDR1 is KGHDR and CDR2 SFDVKD. This CDR3 contains 15 residues. Trimming took 0 bases from V and 5 from J, leaving 12 bases between them. The CDR3 DNA reads TGTGCCACCAGTGATTTGAATGGGGGAGGTGAGACCCAGTACTTC. Translating gives CATSDLNGGGETQYF.

DNA for the CDR3: TGTGCCAGCAGCCCCCGACAGGGCCCTGAAGCTTTCTTT. As protein: CASSPRQGPEAFF. V is TRBV7-9 and J is TRBJ1-1, with 7 bases fitting TRBD1. V shed 5 bases and J 6 bases; nucleotides not matched to a gene: 6. Germline CDR1 SEHNR, CDR2 FQNEAQ (reference sequence). This CDR3 has 13 amino acids.

The V call is TRBV10-1, the J call TRBJ2-5; 11 nucleotides agree with TRBD2. Germline assignment: CDR1 WNHNN and CDR2 SYGVQD (reference sequence). The V and J ends lost 5 bases and 3 bases, in that order; junction bases with no gene match: 8. CDR3 size: 16 residues. The CDR3 region has the DNA TGCGCCAGCAGTTCGACTAGCGGGAACCTGAAAGAGACCCAGTACTTC. This sequence encodes CASSSTSGNLKETQYF.

The CDR3 coding sequence is TGTGCCAGTAGTATAAACCAGTATGAAAAACTGTTTTTT. It translates to CASSINQYEKLFF. The chain links TRBV19 to TRBJ1-4, with no clear D. Deletions cut 2 bases from V and 6 bases from J, with 7 bases between. The CDR3 runs 13 residues. CDR1 and CDR2 from the germline V gene are LNHDA and SQIVND (reference sequence). The complete variable domain, with remaining parts taken from reference TRBV19 and TRBJ1-4, reads DGGITQSPKYLFRKEGQNVTLSCEQNLNHDAMYWYRQDPGQGLRLIYYSQIVNDFQKGDIAEGYSVSREKKESFPLTVTSAQKNPTAFYLCASSINQYEKLFFGSGTQLSVL.

Concerning this clone: Other DNA sequences within the sample encode an identical CDR3. The J gene is TRBJ2-3, the V gene TRBV27; the D gene is possibly TRBD2 (5 bases). Germline values: CDR1 MNHEY, CDR2 SMNVEV (reference sequence). The CDR3 has 14 residues. Trimming took off 2 bases at V and 2 bases at J, with 8 bases between the two ends. The CDR3 nucleotides are TGTGCCAGCAGTTTAGGACTCCCCACAGATACGCAGTATTTT. Protein product: CASSLGLPTDTQYF.

The chain employs TRBV18 and TRBJ2-1, with a weak D call TRBD2 (6 bases). This CDR3 contains 18 residues. Germline lookup yields CDR1 KGHSH and CDR2 LQKENI. V lost 5 bases and J 7 bases, leaving 27 bases between the germline ends. In nucleotides, the CDR3 is TGTGCCAGCTCAACCTATCTTTCAATAGCCCGAGGAGGGAATGAGCAGTTCTTC. It is translated as CASSTYLSIARGGNEQFF.

V usage is TRBV18 and J usage is TRBJ2-3; a possible D gene is TRBD2 (6 bases). CDR1 is KGHSH, CDR2 LQKENI, per germline. Trimming removed 6 bases at V and 2 bases at J, with 9 bases between. This CDR3 is 13 amino acids long. The CDR3 here is CASSEGTTDTQYF. CDR3 coding DNA: TGTGCCAGCTCGGAGGGGACCACAGATACGCAGTATTTT.

This clone was counted once. The chain employs TRBV15 and TRBJ2-1, with 8 bases matching TRBD2. CDR1 and CDR2 from the germline V gene are LNHNV and YYDKDF (reference sequence). J lost 6 bases, V lost 1 base, and 5 bases had no gene match. CDR3 length equals 15 residues. CDR3 sequence (DNA): TGTGCCACCAGCAGAGGGGGCGGGGGGACCAATGAGCAGTTCTTC. Translation: CATSRGGGGTNEQFF.

The chain has TRBV19 and TRBJ1-5, with a possible D match to TRBD1 (5 bases). CDR1 and CDR2 (germline): LNHDA, SQIVND (reference sequence). Between the trimmed V and J ends, which lost 5 bases and 3 bases, there was a span of 11 bases. The CDR3 extends over 14 amino acids. The CDR3, as DNA: TGTGCCAGTAGTTTGCAGGGCGACAATCAGCCCCAGCATTTT. This sequence encodes CASSLQGDNQPQHF.

This clone was detected once. This chain uses TRBV15 with TRBJ2-3; 11 positions match TRBD2. CDR3 size: 16 residues. The trim removed 1 base at V and 6 bases at J, leaving 6 bases unmatched. Germline-derived CDR1 and CDR2 are LNHNV and YYDKDF (reference sequence). The CDR3 sequence is CATSRGGTSGGDTQYF. The CDR3 DNA reads TGTGCCACCAGCAGAGGGGGGACTAGCGGAGGGGATACGCAGTATTTT. The full variable domain, with the rest looked up from reference TRBV15 and TRBJ2-3, is DAMVIQNPRYQVTQFGKPVTLSCSQTLNHNVMYWYQQKSSQAPKLLFHYYDKDFNNEADTPDNFQSRRPNTSFCFLDIRSPGLGDTAMYLCATSRGGTSGGDTQYFGPGTRLTVL.

Remarks on this clone: At the DNA level, this CDR3 is encoded by other sequences in the same sample as well. The rearrangement uses TRBV28 and TRBJ2-1; D perhaps matches TRBD2 (5 bases). V was cut by 9 bases and J by 0 bases, with 12 bases left in between. The CDR3 consists of 14 residues. In germline, CDR1 is MDHEN, CDR2 SYDVKM. The CDR3 region has the DNA TGTGCCAGTAGAAGCGGAAGCTCCTACAATGAGCAGTTCTTC. This gives the protein CASRSGSSYNEQFF.

CDR3 DNA sequence: TGTGCTAGTGGCTCGGGACAAAGCTCCTACAATGAGCAGTTCTTC. This encodes CASGSGQSSYNEQFF. The V and J genes are TRBV12-5 and TRBJ2-1, with D possibly matching TRBD1 (6 bases). The CDR3 length is 15 residues. Trimming removed 6 bases at V and 0 bases at J, with 12 bases between. Germline assignment: CDR1 LGHNT and CDR2 FRNRAP.

The chain combines TRBV27 with TRBJ2-1, with 9 bases fitting TRBD2. This CDR3 spans 16 amino acids. In germline, CDR1 is MNHEY, CDR2 SMNVEV (reference sequence). The ends lost 5 bases at V and 4 bases at J; junction bases unmatched: 9. The CDR3 DNA is TGTGCCAGCAGTCGCCACCTGACTAGCGGATACAATGAGCAGTTCTTC. The encoded protein is CASSRHLTSGYNEQFF.

V gene TRBV19 combines with J gene TRBJ1-5; D gene unclear. CDR3 size: 16 residues. CDR1 and CDR2 (germline): LNHDA, SQIVND (reference sequence). With 4 bases removed from V and 5 bases from J, the gap between germline ends came to 18 bases. CDR3 coding DNA: TGTGCCAGTAGTAATGGCAGGTGGCCCTCGGATCAGCCCCAGCATTTT. This gives the protein CASSNGRWPSDQPQHF.

The V and J genes are TRBV9 and TRBJ1-3, with no clear D. This CDR3 is built from 16 residues. The germline CDR1 and CDR2 sequences are SGDLS and YYNGEE. The ends were cut back, 4 bases at V and 4 bases at J, with 18 bases in the middle. The CDR3: CASSTLGGSTGNTIYF. The CDR3 nucleotides are TGTGCCAGCAGCACCCTCGGCGGTAGTACCGGAAACACCATATATTTT.

The CDR3, as DNA: TGTGCCAGCAGTTTACGCCACAACTACGAGCAGTACTTC. Translation gives CASSLRHNYEQYF. The genes are TRBV27 and TRBJ2-7; D gene uncertain. From germline, CDR1 is MNHEY and CDR2 SMNVEV (reference sequence). Trimming stripped 2 bases from V and 3 bases from J, with 8 bases between. This CDR3 contains 13 residues.